This entry describes one T cell receptor beta chain. Its antigen is currently not known. No much larger clonotype is one base removed from it; base qualities were not supplied. Library preparation was by the immunoSEQ multiplex PCR assay. TCRdb carries this immuneACCESS record with in-frame sequences only. Its versions omit some clonotypes, under half of them owing to an unresolved V gene in the studies checked, with the rest unexplained. The sample table lists approximately 130,000 clones, approximately 87% of them with a count of one. 9.5% to 13% of the sample goes to the ten largest clones. These data originate in a study of control samples from healthy donors and cancer patients (dated by TCRdb to the early 2020s). Taken from cysteine to phenylalanine, the CDR3 has 13 residues. Just the 39-base CDR3 DNA is kept, in frame starting at base 1. The CDR1 and CDR2 encoded by the germline V gene are SGHAT and FQNNGV. The junction shows trimming of 2 bases on V and 2 bases on J, plus 6 bases between the germline ends.

The V and J segments used are TRBV11-2 and TRBJ1-1; the D gene is perhaps TRBD1, from 5 matching bases. Sequencing was done on a sample of blood. This receptor was obtained from a man aged 25 to 45 in good health. The encoded CDR3 is CASSLRDNTEAFF. The nucleotide sequence reads as follows: TGTGCCAGCAGCTTACGGGACAACACTGAAGCTTTCTTT.